Following are 16 T cell receptor beta chains from one sample sequenced in a study of OX40 agonist ivuxolimab in advanced cancers. Sequencing used immunoSEQ multiplex PCR; TCRdb keeps in-frame clones, though not all of them. The table records 15,000 to 20,000 clones, roughly two thirds of them present only once. The sample here was CD4+ or CD8+ T cells sorted from blood, taken in a trial of the OX40 agonist ivuxolimab. The receptor set was obtained from an adult with an advanced solid tumor such as melanoma, head and neck, liver or kidney cancer.

V is TRBV5-1 and J is TRBJ1-5, with TRBD1 identical over 10 bases. The V and J ends lost 5 bases and 4 bases, in that order; junction bases with no gene match: 6. Germline V CDR1 and CDR2: SGHRS, YFSETQ. The CDR3 is 15 residues long. Here the CDR3 reads CASRSGQGMNQPQHF. The CDR3 region has the DNA TGCGCCAGCAGGTCGGGACAGGGGATGAATCAGCCCCAGCATTTT.

The chain recombines TRBV6-1 with TRBJ1-2; D is undetermined. Trimming cost V 6 bases and J 4 bases, with 12 bases left between them. The CDR3 runs to 13 residues. Per the germline V gene, CDR1 is MNHNS and CDR2 is SASEGT. The CDR3 nucleotides read TGTGCCAGCAGGGTCACAGAATCCTATGGCTACACCTTC. Amino acid sequence: CASRVTESYGYTF.

The chain employs TRBV19 and TRBJ1-1, with D possibly TRBD1 on 5 matching bases. CDR3 length equals 14 residues. Germline values: CDR1 LNHDA, CDR2 SQIVND (reference sequence). V gave up 5 bases and J gave up 6 bases, with 16 bases separating them. The CDR3, as DNA: TGTGCCAGTAGTTTGGGACGGTCCGTACCTGAAGCTTTCTTT. Residues: CASSLGRSVPEAFF.

The chain links TRBV28 to TRBJ1-5, with TRBD1 as a possible D gene (5 bases). Trimming shortened V by 2 bases and J by 7 bases, and 12 bases separated the two germline ends. Germline values: CDR1 MDHEN, CDR2 SYDVKM. The CDR3 totals 14 residues. The CDR3 is CASSLRRGGQPQHF. CDR3 DNA: TGTGCCAGCAGTTTAAGGAGGGGCGGACAGCCCCAGCATTTT.

The V gene is TRBV11-3, the J gene TRBJ2-1; TRBD2 matches at 7 bases. Germline CDR1 reads SGHNT; CDR2 reads YENEEA. CDR3 length equals 15 residues. The V gene end was trimmed by 4 bases and the J gene end by 12 bases; junction bases not matched to a gene: 15. CDR3 protein: CASSSDPTAGRTQFF. The CDR3 DNA reads as TGTGCCAGCAGCTCGGACCCAACAGCGGGGAGGACGCAGTTCTTC.

V and J are TRBV5-5 and TRBJ2-5; D call uncertain. CDR3 length: 14 residues. CDR1 and CDR2 from the germline V gene are SGHKS and YYEKEE (reference sequence). V was trimmed by 1 base and J by 1 base, leaving 8 bases between them. The CDR3 spells CASSLTGIQETQYF. Written as DNA, the CDR3 is TGTGCCAGCAGCTTGACCGGAATCCAAGAGACCCAGTACTTC.

The genes are TRBV19 and TRBJ1-2; perhaps TRBD1 as D (5 bases). V was trimmed by 1 base and J by 5 bases, leaving 17 bases between them. CDR1 and CDR2 (germline): LNHDA, SQIVND (reference sequence). This CDR3 spans 16 amino acids. The CDR3 protein is CASSIVSSPGLYGYTF. The CDR3 region has the DNA TGTGCCAGTAGTATAGTTAGCTCCCCAGGGTTATATGGCTACACCTTC.

The chain employs TRBV6-5 and TRBJ1-6; D is uncertain. V was clipped by 2 bases and J by 7 bases, with 9 bases between them. The CDR3 loop spans 14 amino acids. The germline CDR1 and CDR2 sequences are MNHEY and SVGAGI. The CDR3: CASSYADFNSPLHF. For the CDR3, the DNA is TGTGCCAGCAGTTACGCGGATTTCAATTCACCCCTCCACTTT.

Of note for this clone: Other DNA variants within this sample encode the same CDR3. The chain recombines TRBV11-2 with TRBJ2-7; 9 nucleotides match TRBD1. The CDR3 has 14 amino acids. Germline V gene lookup returns CDR1 SGHAT and CDR2 FQNNGV. V trimming: 1 base; J trimming: 3 bases; junction bases outside the gene matches: 1. CDR3 DNA: TGTGCCAGCAGCTTAGGACAGGGGGGCTACGAGCAGTACTTC. Translated: CASSLGQGGYEQYF. Variable domain in full (rest from reference TRBV11-2 and TRBJ2-7): EAGVAQSPRYKIIEKRQSVAFWCNPISGHATLYWYQQILGQGPKLLIQFQNNGVVDDSQLPKDRFSAERLKGVDSTLKIQPAKLEDSAVYLCASSLGQGGYEQYFGPGTRLTVT.

This clone occurred once. The V call is TRBV6-5, the J call TRBJ2-1; D is possibly TRBD2 (6 bases). V was pared by 7 bases and J by 5 bases, with 15 bases between. The germline gives CDR1 MNHEY, CDR2 SVGAGI. The CDR3 totals 14 residues. The CDR3 protein is CASTLGGAHNEQFF. The CDR3 region has the DNA TGTGCCAGCACTCTTGGCGGGGCCCACAATGAGCAGTTCTTC.

V gene TRBV5-6 combines with J gene TRBJ1-1; unclear D gene. The CDR3 is 15 residues long. Deletions cut 2 bases from V and 2 bases from J, with 13 bases between. The germline gives CDR1 SGHDT, CDR2 YYEEEE. CDR3 sequence: CASSFVGQLNTEAFF. Written as DNA, the CDR3 is TGTGCCAGCAGCTTCGTAGGGCAGTTAAACACTGAAGCTTTCTTT.

V is TRBV27 and J is TRBJ2-2; TRBD1 aligns across 8 bases. The CDR3 is made up of 14 amino acids. CDR1 MNHEY and CDR2 SMNVEV come from the germline V gene (reference sequence). V lost 5 bases and J lost 6; bases outside the gene matches: 5. The CDR3 DNA sequence: TGTGCCAGCAGTCTCGGACAGGGTGCCGGGGAGCTGTTTTTT. Protein sequence: CASSLGQGAGELFF.

The chain joins TRBV7-9 to TRBJ1-2; D gene unclear. Trimming removed 3 bases from V and 8 bases from J, with 10 bases in between. Looked up from germline, CDR1 is SEHNR and CDR2 is FQNEAQ (reference sequence). This CDR3 spans 12 amino acids. CDR3 amino acids: CASSFSGAGYTF. The CDR3 DNA is TGTGCCAGCAGCTTTTCGGGCGCGGGCTACACCTTC.

This clone was seen a single time. This rearrangement joins TRBV6-6 to TRBJ2-1, with TRBD2 identical over 12 bases. The V segment lost 6 bases and the J segment 2 bases; nucleotides outside the gene matches: 2. The CDR3 spans 15 residues. The germline gives CDR1 MNHNY, CDR2 SVGAGI (reference sequence). CDR3 sequence: CASSLAGGPYNEQFF. The CDR3 DNA reads TGTGCCAGCAGCCTAGCGGGGGGGCCCTACAATGAGCAGTTCTTC.

The gene calls are TRBV7-9 and TRBJ2-5; D gene ambiguous. The CDR3 is 11 residues long. Germline V lookup: CDR1 SEHNR, CDR2 FQNEAQ (reference sequence). Trimming left V 3 bases short and J 5 bases short, with 4 bases between. The CDR3 DNA sequence: TGTGCCAGCAGCTTTAGGGAGACCCAGTACTTC. This gives the protein CASSFRETQYF.

This clone occurred a few times. The CDR3 spells CASSLADTQYF. The CDR3 DNA reads as TGTGCCAGCAGCTTGGCAGATACGCAGTATTTT. This chain links TRBV5-6 with TRBJ2-3; D is uncertain. This CDR3 contains 11 residues. Germline assignment: CDR1 SGHDT and CDR2 YYEEEE. Trimming shortened V by 0 bases and J by 4 bases, and 0 bases separated the two germline ends.